This T cell receptor beta chain was profiled in a study of CD8 T cells in Susac syndrome. Isolation of CD8+ and CD4+ T cells was performed negatively, whereas enrichment of TEMRA cells was done by FACS. With random hexamers, roughly 0.5 to 1 ug RNA was reverse transcribed. Coverage of TCR beta CDR3 amplification by immunoSEQ multiplex PCR extended to 54 Vbeta and 13 Jbeta. TCRdb re-called the immunoSEQ multiplex PCR reads with MiXCR, one entry per CDR3 protein. The table includes 150,000 to 190,000 distinct CDR3 sequences, about 95% detected once. General study points: The study's TCR sequencing and HLA analysis covered a relatively small number of individuals, and the study acknowledged this.

As for this clonotype: The target antigen is unknown.

After removal of 6 bases from V and 10 bases from J, the junction contained 12 bases not matched to a gene. Germline loops: CDR1 SQVTM, CDR2 ANQGSEA. The CDR3 length is 14 residues. J is TRBJ2-3 and V is TRBV29-1, with TRBD2 matching over 11 bases. Sequenced sample: CD8+ T cells from PBMCs. This clonotype was sampled from a human donor with multiple sclerosis. The DNA of the CDR3 is TGCAGCGTCCGACCTAGCGGGGGGTCCCGAGCGCAGTATTTT. Its translation is CSVRPSGGSRAQYF.